This T cell receptor (beta chain) was captured in a study of long-term antiretroviral therapy in people with HIV. Study-level information: There is a gap of about a decade between the earliest samples and the later 2015 immediate-ART recommendation. Study observations and caveats: Diversity remained lower than transplant donor controls, even though it increased after ART.

This clone was seen only a few times. The antigen is unknown. The germline V gene has CDR1 SEHNR and CDR2 FQNEAQ (reference sequence). The ends were cut back, 4 bases at V and 0 bases at J, with 4 bases in the middle. The CDR3 extends over 14 amino acids. Every HIV-positive participant received treatment in the United States. At survey level, the immunoSEQ assay was run in its v3.0 version. Sequencing used immunoSEQ multiplex PCR; TCRdb keeps in-frame clones, though not all of them. In the table there are about 11,000 clones, roughly 76% of which are singletons. Here the sequenced sample was unsorted PBMCs, taken at the start of antiretroviral therapy, before treatment. V is TRBV7-9 and J is TRBJ2-6; D gene uncertain. The source is a man younger than 40 with HIV. CDR3 protein: CASSSTSGANVLTF. The CDR3 DNA reads as TGTGCCAGCAGCTCCACCTCTGGGGCCAACGTCCTGACTTTC.